Reported below is one T cell receptor (beta chain). Original processing notes: Researchers report that nucleated cell counts were estimated from reference gene primer amplification. TCRdb's table, derived via immunoSEQ multiplex PCR, lists solely in-frame clones and lacks some. The DNA gave D and trimming, while V, J and clone size come from that table. Counted here are about 200,000 clones, 70% to 90% occurring once; the ten biggest clones make up roughly 6%. The sample belongs to a study of blood T cell repertoires in COVID-19. Study information: Sites in the United States, Italy and Spain provided acute and convalescent COVID-19 samples. PBMCs, B-cell-depleted T cells, or T cells were the source of the cDNA or gDNA that made up the material.

V trimming: 0 bases; J trimming: 9 bases; junction bases outside the gene matches: 13. The CDR3 spans 18 residues. CDR1 is SGHNT and CDR2 is YENEEA in the germline V gene. The chain employs TRBV11-3 and TRBJ2-1; 11 bases agree with TRBD1. The sequence came from a man aged 40-49 years with active or convalescent COVID-19. Sequenced: peripheral blood. CDR3 loop: CASSLDGIGQGASGEQFF. Here the CDR3 DNA reads TGTGCCAGCAGCTTAGATGGTATCGGACAGGGGGCTAGCGGTGAGCAGTTCTTC. Based on the CDR3 plus reference TRBV11-3 and TRBJ2-1, the full variable domain is EAGVVQSPRYKIIEKKQPVAFWCNPISGHNTLYWYLQNLGQGPELLIRYENEEAVDDSQLPKDRFSAERLKGVDSTLKIQPAELGDSAVYLCASSLDGIGQGASGEQFFGPGTRLTVL.